The rows below give T cell receptor beta chains drawn from one sample of a study of cytotoxic CD8 clonotypes in ibrutinib-treated CLL. The protocol was immunoSEQ multiplex PCR, while the TCRdb copy is restricted to in-frame clones and leaves out a portion. This table has hundreds of thousands of clones, 80% appearing once. Material: PBMCs, obtained before ibrutinib treatment. The receptors were sampled from a human donor with chronic lymphocytic leukemia. CDR3s include the opening cysteine and the closing phenylalanine or tryptophan. Each record gives: D gene, V gene, clone size, J gene, CDR3 protein, CDR3 DNA. A D gene is named only where the DNA matches it firmly. Size values are once, few and many counts, or a class for expanded clones, and some rows have none.

NA,TRBV15,NA,TRBJ1-3,CATSREIAASGNTIYF,TGTGCCACCAGCAGAGAAATAGCAGCCTCTGGAAACACCATATATTTT
NA,TRBV15,few,TRBJ1-3,CATSRDSSGNTIYF,TGTGCCACCAGCAGGGACAGCTCTGGAAACACCATATATTTT
NA,TRBV5-5,few,TRBJ2-7,CASSLVRGLGYEQYF,TGTGCCAGCAGCTTGGTGAGAGGGCTCGGCTACGAGCAGTACTTC
TRBD1,TRBV4-3,NA,TRBJ1-4,CASSRTGVGEKLFF,TGCGCCAGCAGCCGGACAGGGGTTGGTGAAAAACTGTTTTTT
NA,TRBV4-3,NA,TRBJ2-4,CASSQAVIGGESTKNIQYF,TGCGCCAGCAGCCAAGCCGTGATCGGGGGCGAGTCAACCAAAAACATTCAGTACTTC
NA,TRBV27,NA,TRBJ1-5,CASSLTGRNNQPQHF,TGTGCCAGCAGCTTAACAGGGAGGAACAATCAGCCCCAGCATTTT
TRBD2,TRBV9,NA,TRBJ2-5,CASSVGLALETQYF,TGTGCCAGCAGCGTAGGACTAGCCTTGGAGACCCAGTACTTC
NA,TRBV7-9,NA,TRBJ2-5,CASSFQDSLQETQYF,TGTGCCAGCAGCTTCCAGGACAGCCTCCAAGAGACCCAGTACTTC
NA,TRBV18,few,TRBJ1-1,CASSSQQGSNTEAFF,TGTGCCAGCTCCTCTCAACAGGGATCCAACACTGAAGCTTTCTTT
TRBD2,TRBV28,NA,TRBJ2-7,CASSLSGRVSYEQYF,TGTGCCAGCAGTCTAAGCGGGAGGGTTTCCTACGAGCAGTACTTC
NA,TRBV30,few,TRBJ2-1,CAWRLRYNEQFF,TGTGCCTGGAGGCTGCGTTACAATGAGCAGTTCTTC
TRBD2,TRBV28,NA,TRBJ2-3,CASSLTPGSGRASNTQYF,TGTGCCAGCAGTTTAACCCCGGGTAGCGGGAGGGCCTCAAATACGCAGTATTTT
NA,TRBV7-9,NA,TRBJ2-1,CASSLAGGRSLREQFF,TGTGCCAGCAGCTTAGCGGGGGGTAGAAGTCTACGTGAGCAGTTCTTC
NA,TRBV9,NA,TRBJ2-1,CASSVGGSTYNEQFF,TGTGCCAGCAGCGTAGGGGGTTCAACCTACAATGAGCAGTTCTTC
TRBD2,TRBV7-9,NA,TRBJ2-7,CASSRAGREQYF,TGTGCCAGCAGCCGGGCCGGGAGGGAGCAGTACTTC
TRBD1,TRBV4-1,NA,TRBJ2-1,CASSPSRGTKAYNEQFF,TGCGCCAGCAGCCCATCCAGGGGGACCAAGGCCTACAATGAGCAGTTCTTC
TRBD1,TRBV6-1,NA,TRBJ1-4,CASTLTGINEKLFF,TGTGCCAGCACCCTGACAGGGATTAATGAAAAACTGTTTTTT
NA,TRBV25-1,once,TRBJ2-7,CASSESGLGGYEQYF,TGTGCCAGCAGTGAATCGGGGCTAGGCGGCTACGAGCAGTACTTC
NA,TRBV7-8,few,TRBJ2-3,CASSLGVSDTQYF,TGTGCCAGCAGCTTAGGCGTGTCAGATACGCAGTATTTT
NA,TRBV12-1,NA,TRBJ1-5,CASSSYFPQGCGNQPQHF,TGTGCCAGCAGCTCGTATTTTCCTCAGGGGTGCGGCAATCAGCCCCAGCATTTT
NA,TRBV18,NA,TRBJ1-5,CASSPPSVNQPQHF,TGTGCCAGCTCACCACCCTCCGTAAATCAGCCCCAGCATTTT
NA,TRBV28,NA,TRBJ2-3,CASRRRPPTDTQYF,TGTGCCAGCAGGCGGCGTCCTCCCACAGATACGCAGTATTTT
NA,TRBV7-7,NA,TRBJ2-7,CASSLESSGEQYF,TGTGCTAGCAGCTTAGAATCGTCAGGCGAGCAGTACTTC
NA,TRBV14,NA,TRBJ2-2,CASSQQRSGELFF,TGTGCCAGCAGCCAGCAGAGGTCCGGGGAGCTGTTTTTT
NA,TRBV5-4,NA,TRBJ2-7,CASSLGAQSSYEQYF,TGTGCCAGCAGCTTGGGCGCACAGTCCTCCTACGAGCAGTACTTC
TRBD1,TRBV7-2,NA,TRBJ1-5,CASSYIGTGGGQPQHF,TGTGCCAGCAGCTATATCGGGACAGGGGGCGGTCAGCCCCAGCATTTT
TRBD1,TRBV11-2,NA,TRBJ2-5,CASRDRVETQYF,TGTGCCAGCCGGGACAGGGTTGAGACCCAGTACTTC
TRBD2,TRBV2,NA,TRBJ2-7,CASSGGLAGAPEGEQYF,TGTGCCAGCTCTGGGGGACTAGCGGGCGCCCCCGAGGGCGAGCAGTACTTC
NA,TRBV11-3,once,TRBJ2-7,CASSLGTGFYEQYF,TGTGCCAGCAGCTTAGGAACAGGGTTCTACGAGCAGTACTTC
NA,TRBV6-6,NA,TRBJ2-3,CASRADTQYF,TGTGCCAGCAGGGCCGATACGCAGTATTTT
NA,TRBV4-1,NA,TRBJ2-6,CASSQTQGPGANVLTF,TGCGCCAGCAGCCAAACTCAGGGGCCTGGGGCCAACGTCCTGACTTTC
NA,TRBV4-1,NA,TRBJ2-5,CASSQFGRGETQYF,TGCGCCAGCAGCCAATTTGGGAGGGGGGAGACCCAGTACTTC
NA,TRBV5-4,NA,TRBJ2-2,CASSLMGGARELFF,TGTGCCAGCAGCTTGATGGGGGGTGCCCGGGAGCTGTTTTTT
TRBD1,TRBV7-6,NA,TRBJ1-3,CASSIQGAGNTIYF,TGTGCCAGCAGCATACAGGGGGCTGGAAACACCATATATTTT
NA,TRBV21-1,NA,TRBJ1-2,CASSESRGYGYTF,TGTGCCAGCAGCGAGAGCAGGGGCTATGGCTACACCTTC
NA,TRBV4-3,NA,TRBJ1-2,CASSQVLGMNYGYTF,TGCGCCAGCAGCCAAGTGTTAGGGATGAACTATGGCTACACCTTC
NA,TRBV28,few,TRBJ1-5,CASYINNQPQHF,TGTGCCAGCTATATCAACAATCAGCCCCAGCATTTT
TRBD1,TRBV27,NA,TRBJ2-1,CASSVPGQGDEQFF,TGTGCCAGCAGTGTACCGGGACAGGGCGATGAGCAGTTCTTC
TRBD2,TRBV9,NA,TRBJ2-2,CASSVTSGRAFGELFF,TGTGCCAGCAGCGTAACGAGCGGGAGGGCCTTCGGGGAGCTGTTTTTT